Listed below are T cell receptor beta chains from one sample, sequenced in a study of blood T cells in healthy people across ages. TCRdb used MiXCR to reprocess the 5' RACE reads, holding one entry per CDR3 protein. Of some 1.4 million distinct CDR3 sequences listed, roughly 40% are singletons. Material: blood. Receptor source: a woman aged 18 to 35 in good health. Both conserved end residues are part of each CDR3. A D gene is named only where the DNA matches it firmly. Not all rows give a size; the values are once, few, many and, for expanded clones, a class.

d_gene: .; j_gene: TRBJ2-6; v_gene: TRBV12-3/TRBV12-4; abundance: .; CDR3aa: CASKRGPSRLSGANVLTF; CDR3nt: TGTGCCAGCAAACGGGGGCCATCAAGGCTCTCTGGGGCCAACGTCCTGACTTTC
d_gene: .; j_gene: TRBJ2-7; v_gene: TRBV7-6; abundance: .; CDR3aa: CASSLRENGDEQYF; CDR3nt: TGTGCCAGCAGTTTACGGGAGAACGGCGACGAGCAGTACTTC
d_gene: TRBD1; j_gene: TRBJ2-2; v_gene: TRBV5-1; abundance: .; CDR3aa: CASSSGTRDRRQGELFF; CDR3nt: TGCGCCAGCAGCTCCGGGACGAGGGACAGGAGGCAAGGGGAGCTGTTTTTT
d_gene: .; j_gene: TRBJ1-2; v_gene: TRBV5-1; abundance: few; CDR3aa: CASSPDNGHGYTF; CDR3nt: TGCGCCAGCAGCCCGGACAATGGTCATGGCTACACCTTC
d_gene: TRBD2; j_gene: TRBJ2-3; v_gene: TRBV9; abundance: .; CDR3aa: CASSPRTSGTPDTQYF; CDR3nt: TGTGCCAGCAGCCCCCGGACTAGCGGGACCCCAGATACGCAGTATTTT
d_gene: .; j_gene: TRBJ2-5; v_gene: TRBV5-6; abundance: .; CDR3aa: CASNRAWPETQYF; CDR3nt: TGTGCCAGCAATCGGGCGTGGCCCGAGACCCAGTACTTC
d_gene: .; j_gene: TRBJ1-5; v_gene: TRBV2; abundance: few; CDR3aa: CASRAEAVNQPQHF; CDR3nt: TGTGCCAGCAGGGCCGAGGCGGTCAATCAGCCCCAGCATTTT
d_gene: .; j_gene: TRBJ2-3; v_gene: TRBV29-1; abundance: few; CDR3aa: CSVATIFTDTQYF; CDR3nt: TGCAGCGTTGCAACAATCTTCACAGATACGCAGTATTTT
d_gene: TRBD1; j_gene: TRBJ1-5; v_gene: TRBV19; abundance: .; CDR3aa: CASSMARTGFNQPQHF; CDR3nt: TGTGCCAGTAGTATGGCCAGGACAGGGTTCAATCAGCCCCAGCATTTT
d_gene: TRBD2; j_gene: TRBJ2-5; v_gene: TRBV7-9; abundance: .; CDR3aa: CASSFRREGRGETQYF; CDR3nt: TGTGCCAGCAGCTTCCGAAGGGAGGGGCGGGGAGAGACCCAGTACTTC
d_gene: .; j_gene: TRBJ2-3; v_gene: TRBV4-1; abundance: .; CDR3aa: CASSLDSSEGTDTQYF; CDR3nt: TGCGCCAGCAGCCTCGATTCCAGCGAGGGGACAGATACGCAGTATTTT
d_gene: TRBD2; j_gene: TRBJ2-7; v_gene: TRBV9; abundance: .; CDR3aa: CASSVEPAGGTSYNEQYF; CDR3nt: TGTGCCAGCAGCGTAGAACCAGCGGGGGGGACTTCCTACAATGAGCAGTACTTC
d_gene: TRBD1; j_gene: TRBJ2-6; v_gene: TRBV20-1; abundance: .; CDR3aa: CSARGWGTGESGANVLTF; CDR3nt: TGCAGTGCTAGAGGATGGGGGACAGGGGAATCCGGGGCCAACGTCCTGACTTTC
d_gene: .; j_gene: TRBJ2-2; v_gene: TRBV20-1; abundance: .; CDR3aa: CSARGAANTGELFF; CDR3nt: TGCAGTGCTAGAGGGGCGGCGAACACCGGGGAGCTGTTTTTT
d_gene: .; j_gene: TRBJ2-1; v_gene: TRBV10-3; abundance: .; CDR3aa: CAAARTGSNEQFF; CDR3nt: TGTGCCGCTGCCCGAACGGGAAGCAATGAGCAGTTCTTC
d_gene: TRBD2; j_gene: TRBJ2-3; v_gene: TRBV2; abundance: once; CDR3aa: CASSNPGLGLTDTQYF; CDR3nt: TGTGCCAGCAGTAATCCGGGACTAGGGTTAACAGATACGCAGTATTTT
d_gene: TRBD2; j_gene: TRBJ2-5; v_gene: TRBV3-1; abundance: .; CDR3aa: CASRSDGSGGGYNEQYF; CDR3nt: TGTGCCAGCAGGTCAGACGGTAGCGGGGGTGGTTACAATGAGCAGTACTTC
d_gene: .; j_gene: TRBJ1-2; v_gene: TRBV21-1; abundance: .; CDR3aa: CASERHGQTNSANYGYTF; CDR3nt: TGTGCCAGCGAGAGGCACGGACAGACGAATTCAGCTAACTATGGCTACACCTTC
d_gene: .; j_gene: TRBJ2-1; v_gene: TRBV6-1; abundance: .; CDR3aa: CASSEAAVPSYNEQFF; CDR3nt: TGTGCCAGCAGTGAAGCTGCAGTGCCTTCCTACAATGAGCAGTTCTTC
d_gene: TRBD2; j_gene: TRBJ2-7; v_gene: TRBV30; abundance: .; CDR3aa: CAWSSPGTSAYEQYF; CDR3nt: TGTGCCTGGTCCTCACCCGGGACTAGTGCCTACGAGCAGTACTTC
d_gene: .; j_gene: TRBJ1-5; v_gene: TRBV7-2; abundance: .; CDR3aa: CASSLGYSDQPQHF; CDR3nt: TGTGCCAGCAGCTTAGGGTACAGTGATCAGCCCCAGCATTTT
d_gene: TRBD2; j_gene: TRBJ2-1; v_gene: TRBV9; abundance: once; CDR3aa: CASSVEGGRANEQFF; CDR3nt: TGTGCCAGCAGCGTAGAGGGCGGGAGGGCTAATGAGCAGTTCTTC
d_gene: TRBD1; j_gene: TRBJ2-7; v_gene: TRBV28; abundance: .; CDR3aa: CASSRGQRLYEQYF; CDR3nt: TGTGCCAGCAGCCGGGGACAGCGACTCTACGAGCAGTACTTC
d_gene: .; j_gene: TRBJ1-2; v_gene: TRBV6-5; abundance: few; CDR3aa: CATKWTALANYGYTF; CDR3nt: TGTGCCACCAAGTGGACAGCTCTGGCTAACTATGGCTACACCTTC
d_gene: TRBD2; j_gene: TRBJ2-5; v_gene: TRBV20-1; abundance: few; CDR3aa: CSALAGGGETQYF; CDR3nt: TGCAGTGCCTTGGCGGGAGGGGGAGAGACCCAGTACTTC
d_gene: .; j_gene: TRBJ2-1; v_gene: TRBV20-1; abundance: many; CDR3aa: CSAPRGFSYNEQFF; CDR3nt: TGCAGTGCCCCCCGGGGGTTTTCCTACAATGAGCAGTTCTTC
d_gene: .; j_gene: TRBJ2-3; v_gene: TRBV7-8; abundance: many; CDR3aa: CASSFFRADTQYF; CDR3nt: TGTGCCAGCAGCTTCTTTAGGGCAGATACGCAGTATTTT
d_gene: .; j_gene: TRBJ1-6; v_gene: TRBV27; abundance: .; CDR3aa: CASRGQSSYNSPLHF; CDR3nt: TGTGCCAGCAGGGGCCAGAGCTCCTATAATTCACCCCTCCACTTT
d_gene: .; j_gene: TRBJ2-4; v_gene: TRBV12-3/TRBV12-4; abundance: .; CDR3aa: CASSFYQKNIQYF; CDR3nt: TGTGCCAGCAGTTTTTACCAAAAAAACATTCAGTACTTC
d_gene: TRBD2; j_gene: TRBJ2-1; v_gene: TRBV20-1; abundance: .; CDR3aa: CSARPSGKVNEQFF; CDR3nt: TGCAGTGCTAGACCTAGCGGGAAGGTAAATGAGCAGTTCTTC
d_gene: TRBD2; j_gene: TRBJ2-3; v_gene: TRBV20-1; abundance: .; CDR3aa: CSAVRPAGAQYF; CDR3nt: TGCAGTGCTGTGAGACCCGCGGGAGCGCAGTATTTT
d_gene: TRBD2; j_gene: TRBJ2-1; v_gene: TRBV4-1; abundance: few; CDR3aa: CASSHSVAGGVNEQFF; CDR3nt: TGCGCCAGCAGCCATTCCGTAGCGGGGGGTGTCAATGAGCAGTTCTTC